One sample yielded the 29 T cell receptor beta chains listed below, sequenced in a study of T-cell memory formation after mild COVID-19. TCRdb fed the 5' RACE reads into MiXCR, producing one record per CDR3 protein. Among fewer than 700,000 distinct CDR3 sequences, 15% to 20% were seen once, and the ten largest hold about 12%. Sample: PBMCs or a T cell subset sorted from them (not recorded which). Every receptor here comes from an adult woman who had mild COVID-19 (a few samples of this study predate the infection). Cell type and time point are not known.

This clonotype was observed a few times. V and J are TRBV7-8 and TRBJ2-7; TRBD2 matches 7 bases. CDR3 length equals 15 residues. Germline loops: CDR1 SGHVS, CDR2 FQNEAQ. V gave up 3 bases and J gave up 1 base; unmatched junction bases: 6. The CDR3 DNA reads TGTGCCAGCAGCTTGGCTGGACTAGGGTCCTACGAGCAGTACTTC. The encoded protein is CASSLAGLGSYEQYF.

This clonotype came up a few times. This sequence joins TRBV14 and TRBJ2-1, with 12 bases lining up with TRBD2. CDR1 is SGHDN and CDR2 is FVKESK in the germline V gene. V dropped 2 bases and J dropped 7; count of bases not matched to a gene: 6. The CDR3 runs 16 residues. CDR3 residues: CASSQLTSGRVNEQFF. In DNA form, the CDR3 reads TGTGCCAGCAGCCAACTGACTAGCGGGAGAGTGAATGAGCAGTTCTTC.

This clonotype turned up a few times. The chain recombines TRBV15 with TRBJ2-1; D may be TRBD2 (6 bases). V lost 1 base, J lost 6 bases, and 10 bases lay in between. This CDR3 has 14 residues. Germline V gene data show CDR1 as LNHNV and CDR2 as YYDKDF (reference sequence). CDR3 loop: CATSRAGVSNEQFF. CDR3 coding DNA: TGTGCCACCAGCAGAGCGGGAGTTTCCAATGAGCAGTTCTTC.

In its sample, this clonotype was seen a few times. The gene calls are TRBV27 and TRBJ2-5; D is tentatively TRBD1 or TRBD2 (5 bases each). The length of the CDR3 is 13 residues. In germline, CDR1 is MNHEY, CDR2 SMNVEV (reference sequence). Trimming cost V 4 bases and J 3 bases, with 9 bases left between them. CDR3 sequence reads: CASSSGAEETQYF. Written as DNA, the CDR3 is TGTGCCAGCAGTTCCGGGGCCGAAGAGACCCAGTACTTC.

The rearrangement links TRBV7-8 to TRBJ2-1; 9 bases align to TRBD2. Germline lookup yields CDR1 SGHVS and CDR2 FQNEAQ. The length of the CDR3 is 14 residues. J was trimmed by 8 bases and V by 5 bases; bases with no gene match: 7. The CDR3 here is CASSTPGLAHEQFF. CDR3 sequence (DNA): TGTGCCAGCAGCACCCCGGGACTAGCACATGAGCAGTTCTTC.

In its sample, this clonotype was seen many times. This rearrangement joins TRBV12-3 or TRBV12-4 to TRBJ1-5; D is ambiguous. This CDR3 spans 13 amino acids. The V end lost 2 bases, the J end lost 1 base, and 3 bases lay between the germline ends. Here the CDR3 DNA reads TGTGCCAGCAGTTTAACCAGCAATCAGCCCCAGCATTTT. Residues: CASSLTSNQPQHF.

This clonotype was recorded at least ten times. The rearrangement links TRBV27 to TRBJ2-5; 8 nucleotides agree with TRBD1. The trim removed 6 bases at V and 5 bases at J, leaving 8 bases unmatched. CDR1 MNHEY and CDR2 SMNVEV come from the germline V gene (reference sequence). The CDR3 loop spans 14 amino acids. The CDR3 reads CASRPDRGSETQYF. CDR3 nucleotides: TGTGCCAGCAGGCCCGACAGGGGTTCGGAGACCCAGTACTTC.

This clonotype was detected a few times. The CDR3 region is CSATPQGRGTEAFF. In DNA, the CDR3 is TGCAGTGCTACTCCACAGGGGAGGGGCACTGAAGCTTTCTTT. This sequence joins TRBV20-1 and TRBJ1-1; TRBD1 aligns across 7 bases. V trimming: 4 bases; J trimming: 4 bases; junction bases outside the gene matches: 9. The CDR3 covers 14 residues. Germline V gene lookup returns CDR1 DFQATT and CDR2 SNEGSKA (reference sequence).

J is TRBJ2-1 and V is TRBV24-1; 10 bases map to TRBD2. The V gene end was trimmed by 7 bases and the J gene end by 4 bases; junction bases not matched to a gene: 6. From germline, CDR1 is KGHDR and CDR2 SFDVKD. This CDR3 has 15 residues. The DNA for the CDR3 is TGTGCCACCAGAGGCGGACTAGCGGAGTACAATGAGCAGTTCTTC. Its protein is CATRGGLAEYNEQFF.

This clonotype was recorded many times. The V call is TRBV7-7, the J call TRBJ2-1; D tentatively fits TRBD1 or TRBD2 (5 bases each). Trimming stripped 3 bases from V and 8 bases from J, with 11 bases between. Germline CDR1 reads SSHAT; CDR2 reads FNYEAQ (reference sequence). The CDR3 covers 13 residues. For the CDR3, the DNA is TGTGCCAGCAGCTTGGGACCCTCCTATGAGCAGTTCTTC. Translated: CASSLGPSYEQFF.

This chain connects TRBV6-5 to TRBJ2-1, with 9 positions matching TRBD1. Germline V gene lookup returns CDR1 MNHEY and CDR2 SVGAGI. V was pared by 6 bases and J by 6 bases, with 21 bases of the junction left unmatched. This CDR3 has 19 residues. CDR3 coding DNA: TGTGCCAGCAGGGACCTCTACCCCCTCCGGGACAGGGCAAGCAATGAGCAGTTCTTC. Translating it yields CASRDLYPLRDRASNEQFF.

The table lists this clonotype with a few counts. The rearrangement uses TRBV27 and TRBJ2-1, with TRBD2 matching 11 bases. Germline trimming cut 5 bases from V and 5 bases from J; bases unmatched to any gene: 17. CDR3 length equals 19 residues. CDR1 and CDR2 (germline): MNHEY, SMNVEV (reference sequence). The CDR3 here is CASSPRETSGGFKNNEQFF. The CDR3 nucleotides read TGTGCCAGCAGTCCCAGGGAAACTAGCGGGGGCTTCAAAAACAATGAGCAGTTCTTC.

The chain is built from TRBV5-1 and TRBJ1-1; the match to TRBD1 covers 7 bases. The CDR3 is 14 amino acids. The germline V gene has CDR1 SGHRS and CDR2 YFSETQ. J lost 1 base, V lost 4 bases, and 4 bases had no gene match. The CDR3 sequence: CASSKGQPNTEAFF. DNA of the CDR3: TGCGCCAGCAGCAAGGGACAGCCGAACACTGAAGCTTTCTTT. Full variable domain (rest looked up from reference TRBV5-1 and TRBJ1-1): KAGVTQTPRYLIKTRGQQVTLSCSPISGHRSVSWYQQTPGQGLQFLFEYFSETQRNKGNFPGRFSGRQFSNSRSEMNVSTLELGDSALYLCASSKGQPNTEAFFGQGTRLTVV.

This chain uses TRBV5-1 with TRBJ2-7; either TRBD1 or TRBD2 may supply D (5 bases each). This CDR3 has 13 residues. Germline V gene lookup returns CDR1 SGHRS and CDR2 YFSETQ. The germline V and J ends were trimmed by 3 bases and 6 bases, with 13 bases remaining between them. CDR3 in amino acids: CASSYPGSSEQYF. The CDR3 nucleotides read TGCGCCAGCAGCTACCCAGGGAGTAGCGAGCAGTACTTC. The variable domain in full, with the rest retrieved from reference TRBV5-1 and TRBJ2-7, is KAGVTQTPRYLIKTRGQQVTLSCSPISGHRSVSWYQQTPGQGLQFLFEYFSETQRNKGNFPGRFSGRQFSNSRSEMNVSTLELGDSALYLCASSYPGSSEQYFGPGTRLTVT.

This clonotype was counted ten times or more. The V gene is TRBV7-9, the J gene TRBJ2-1; D may be TRBD2 (5 bases). Trimming removed 1 base from V and 5 bases from J, with 12 bases in between. Germline V gene data show CDR1 as SEHNR and CDR2 as FQNEAQ (reference sequence). CDR3 length equals 15 residues. Written as DNA, the CDR3 is TGTGCCAGCAGCTTAGGGGGTGCTAGCAACAATGAGCAGTTCTTC. As protein: CASSLGGASNNEQFF.

This clonotype was seen a handful of times. The V and J genes are TRBV5-6 and TRBJ2-1, with D unclear. The germline V and J ends were trimmed by 3 bases and 0 bases, with 13 bases remaining between them. The CDR3 length is 16 residues. Germline V gene lookup returns CDR1 SGHDT and CDR2 YYEEEE. The CDR3 reads CASSWFDGISYNEQFF. In DNA, the CDR3 is TGTGCCAGCAGCTGGTTCGACGGCATCTCCTACAATGAGCAGTTCTTC. Full variable domain (outside the CDR3, taken from reference TRBV5-6 and TRBJ2-1): DAGVTQSPTHLIKTRGQQVTLRCSPKSGHDTVSWYQQALGQGPQFIFQYYEEEERQRGNFPDRFSGHQFPNYSSELNVNALLLGDSALYLCASSWFDGISYNEQFFGPGTRLTVL.

A single count supports this clonotype. V gene TRBV20-1 combines with J gene TRBJ2-7; tentative D call: TRBD1 (5 bases). The CDR3 extends over 14 amino acids. Germline values: CDR1 DFQATT, CDR2 SNEGSKA (reference sequence). The V gene lost 5 bases and the J gene lost 0 bases, with 14 bases spanning the gap. CDR3 sequence reads: CSADSSRFSYEQYF. The CDR3 bases are TGCAGTGCTGACAGCTCCCGATTCTCCTACGAGCAGTACTTC.

The chain has TRBV3-1 and TRBJ2-4; D possibly matches TRBD1 or TRBD2 (5 bases each). V was trimmed by 4 bases and J by 15 bases, leaving 22 bases between them. This CDR3 contains 14 residues. Germline values: CDR1 LGHDT, CDR2 YNNKEL (reference sequence). Written as DNA, the CDR3 is TGTGCCAGCAGCCCGAGGGACGGAGGAAACCGTCTGTACTTC. Residues: CASSPRDGGNRLYF.

The CDR3, as DNA: TGCAGTCCCGGCCCATTAAGGGGACTAGCGGGAGGGGGCTCCTACAATGAGCAGTTCTTC. It codes for CSPGPLRGLAGGGSYNEQFF. J is TRBJ2-1 and V is TRBV20-1, with 16 bases that match TRBD2. With 8 bases clipped from V and 0 bases from J, the junction kept 16 bases outside the gene matches. Germline V lookup: CDR1 DFQATT, CDR2 SNEGSKA (reference sequence). The CDR3 length is 20 residues.

The rearrangement uses TRBV29-1 and TRBJ1-5, with a weak D call TRBD1 (6 bases). The CDR3 loop spans 12 amino acids. V was clipped by 7 bases and J by 7 bases, with 14 bases between them. Germline V lookup: CDR1 SQVTM, CDR2 ANQGSEA. The CDR3 region has the DNA TGCAGCGCGACTACAGGGAACCAGCCCCAGCATTTT. Encoded protein: CSATTGNQPQHF.

This clonotype was counted only a few times. The rearrangement joins TRBV2 to TRBJ2-1, with a possible D match to TRBD1 (5 bases). The ends were cut back, 6 bases at V and 10 bases at J, with 10 bases in the middle. Germline CDR1 reads SNHLY; CDR2 reads FYNNEI. The CDR3 loop spans 11 amino acids. CDR3 region: CASRGLEEQFF. CDR3 DNA: TGTGCCAGCAGGGGGCTTGAGGAGCAGTTCTTC.

This clonotype occurred many times. This chain connects TRBV29-1 to TRBJ2-5; no clear D. The V end lost 4 bases, the J end lost 4 bases, and 22 bases lay between the germline ends. The CDR3 sequence is 16 residues long. CDR1 SQVTM and CDR2 ANQGSEA come from the germline V gene. The CDR3 region is CSVVRLHDATRETQYF. The CDR3 DNA reads as TGCAGCGTTGTGCGTCTCCACGATGCCACGAGAGAGACCCAGTACTTC.

This clonotype has more than one count but fewer than ten. This sequence joins TRBV18 and TRBJ2-3, with 11 bases identical to TRBD1. The CDR3 spans 16 residues. V trimming: 3 bases; J trimming: 0 bases; junction bases outside the gene matches: 2. Germline CDR1 KGHSH, CDR2 LQKENI. CDR3: CASSPRTGGSTDTQYF. CDR3 bases: TGTGCCAGCTCACCTCGGACAGGGGGCAGCACAGATACGCAGTATTTT.

The sample holds a few counts of this clonotype. The chain is built from TRBV7-7 and TRBJ2-2; TRBD2 matches at 8 bases. Germline CDR1 SSHAT, CDR2 FNYEAQ (reference sequence). V gave up 2 bases and J gave up 0 bases; unmatched junction bases: 11. CDR3 length: 19 amino acids. The CDR3 sequence: CASSLRAPGLAANTGELFF. The CDR3 nucleotides read TGTGCCAGCAGCTTAAGGGCTCCTGGACTAGCCGCGAACACCGGGGAGCTGTTTTTT.

The V and J genes are TRBV7-2 and TRBJ2-2, with D possibly matching TRBD1 (6 bases). From germline, CDR1 is SGHTA and CDR2 FQGNSA. This CDR3 has 14 residues. Trimming took 11 bases from V and 2 from J, leaving 15 bases between them. Written as DNA, the CDR3 is TGTGCCGGCACAGGGCGGTCAAACACCGGGGAGCTGTTTTTT. It encodes CAGTGRSNTGELFF. The complete variable domain, with remaining parts taken from reference TRBV7-2 and TRBJ2-2, reads GAGVSQSPSNKVTEKGKDVELRCDPISGHTALYWYRQSLGQGLEFLIYFQGNSAPDKSGLPSDRFSAERTGGSVSTLTIQRTQQEDSAVYLCAGTGRSNTGELFFGEGSRLTVL.

The V and J genes are TRBV15 and TRBJ2-3, with 11 positions matching TRBD2. This CDR3 contains 16 residues. J was trimmed by 2 bases and V by 5 bases; bases with no gene match: 6. Germline assignment: CDR1 LNHNV and CDR2 YYDKDF (reference sequence). The CDR3 reads CATSGGLAVLTDTQYF. DNA of the CDR3: TGTGCCACCAGCGGGGGACTAGCGGTACTCACAGATACGCAGTATTTT.

This clonotype was picked up a small number of times. The chain recombines TRBV28 with TRBJ1-2, with D perhaps matching TRBD1 (6 bases). CDR3 length: 17 residues. Germline V gene sequence: CDR1 MDHEN, CDR2 SYDVKM. The ends were cut back, 5 bases at V and 4 bases at J, with 23 bases in the middle. CDR3 sequence (DNA): TGTGCCAGCAGTCGGGCCGATCGGGGGGCAACTAGCTATGGCTACACCTTC. Translating it yields CASSRADRGATSYGYTF.

The sample holds a few counts of this clonotype. This chain uses TRBV5-1 with TRBJ2-1; 7 positions agree with TRBD2. V trimming: 0 bases; J trimming: 3 bases; junction bases outside the gene matches: 3. Germline lookup yields CDR1 SGHRS and CDR2 YFSETQ. The CDR3 is made up of 15 amino acids. In DNA form, the CDR3 reads TGCGCCAGCAGCTTGGAACTAGCGCGCTACAATGAGCAGTTCTTC. Its protein is CASSLELARYNEQFF. The variable domain in full, with the rest retrieved from reference TRBV5-1 and TRBJ2-1, is KAGVTQTPRYLIKTRGQQVTLSCSPISGHRSVSWYQQTPGQGLQFLFEYFSETQRNKGNFPGRFSGRQFSNSRSEMNVSTLELGDSALYLCASSLELARYNEQFFGPGTRLTVL.

V and J are TRBV15 and TRBJ2-1; D is ambiguous. CDR3 length: 15 residues. Germline lookup yields CDR1 LNHNV and CDR2 YYDKDF (reference sequence). V was shortened by 0 bases and J by 3 bases, with 9 bases between the two germline ends. The CDR3 DNA reads as TGTGCCACCAGCAGAGAACTCCTAGGCTACAATGAGCAGTTCTTC. This sequence encodes CATSRELLGYNEQFF.